This entry concerns a single TCR beta chain. Antigen: not known. The entry originates in a study of response to subunit inactivated influenza vaccine. Study conclusions and caveats: The authors proposed limited new T cell recruitment per seasonal influenza vaccination.

TCRdb re-analysed the RT-PCR reads in MiXCR, keeping a single row per CDR3 protein. The sample records 650,000 or so distinct CDR3 sequences, approximately 15% being singletons. Trimming removed 5 bases from V and 3 bases from J; junction bases left unmatched: 6. Germline V CDR1 and CDR2: DFQATT, SNEGSKA (reference sequence). CDR3 length: 13 amino acids. This clonotype was sampled from a man between 50 and 59 years old who received an inactivated influenza vaccine. This specimen was PBMCs from blood, taken less than 15 days before vaccination. V gene TRBV20-1 combines with J gene TRBJ2-7; TRBD1 matches at 8 bases. CDR3 residues: CSAFGQGIYEQYF. The CDR3 nucleotides are TGCAGTGCTTTTGGACAGGGAATCTACGAGCAGTACTTC.